Described below is a single T cell receptor (beta chain) sequence and its context. The length of the CDR3 is 14 residues. Germline lookup yields CDR1 KGHSH and CDR2 LQKENI. The V end lost 4 bases, the J end lost 6 bases, and 13 bases lay between the germline ends. This sample is drawn from a study of cytomegalovirus exposure and HLA in healthy donors. At the level of the study: HLA-typed donors were the source of tens of millions of unique TCRs, which an early data release held.

Researchers ran the PCR with 60 Vbeta and 13 Jbeta primers. The protocol was immunoSEQ multiplex PCR, while the TCRdb copy is restricted to in-frame clones and leaves out a portion. Here the sample spans roughly 150,000 clones, more than 65% being singletons. The sequencing sample was made of PBMCs. The V and J genes are TRBV18 and TRBJ1-5; D perhaps matches TRBD1 (6 bases). This TCR was sampled from a man aged 25 to 45 in good health and CMV-seronegative. The CDR3 DNA sequence: TGTGCCAGCTCACAGGAACAGGGTCGTCAGCCCCAGCATTTT. It is translated as CASSQEQGRQPQHF.